The 22 T cell receptor beta chains below come from one sample, sequenced in a study of blood T cells in healthy people across ages. Using a J-beta primer mix together with a sample-barcoded 5' primer, a second PCR was run for about 6 to 12 cycles. TCRdb independently ran MiXCR on the 5' RACE reads; one entry per CDR3 protein. The sample includes about 640,000 distinct CDR3 sequences, 45% to 65% seen only once; the top ten take around 37%. Sequencing was performed on blood. These receptors were obtained from a man aged 60-69 years in good health.

This chain connects TRBV29-1 to TRBJ2-1; 12 bases align to TRBD1. Looked up from germline, CDR1 is SQVTM and CDR2 is ANQGSEA. This CDR3 contains 14 residues. V dropped 6 bases and J dropped 7; count of bases not matched to a gene: 7. The CDR3 here is CSVGQGAAANEQFF. DNA of the CDR3: TGCAGCGTGGGACAGGGGGCCGCCGCGAATGAGCAGTTCTTC.

This clonotype was counted between two and nine times. The genes are TRBV12-3 or TRBV12-4 and TRBJ2-1; 12 bases map to TRBD2. Trimming removed 5 bases from V and 7 bases from J; junction bases left unmatched: 6. This CDR3 contains 15 residues. CDR3 sequence (DNA): TGTGCCAGCAGTCCGACTAGCGGGGGAGTAAATGAGCAGTTCTTC. Its protein is CASSPTSGGVNEQFF.

The chain employs TRBV6-1 and TRBJ1-2, with TRBD1 identical over 9 bases. Germline V CDR1 and CDR2: MNHNS, SASEGT. CDR3 size: 14 residues. V dropped 4 bases and J dropped 7; count of bases not matched to a gene: 7. The CDR3 protein is CASSARDRDSGYTF. The CDR3 nucleotides are TGTGCCAGCAGTGCCCGGGACAGGGATAGTGGCTACACCTTC.

This clonotype came up once. The chain joins TRBV4-2 to TRBJ1-2; 11 bases match TRBD1. CDR3 length: 19 amino acids. After removal of 2 bases from V and 3 bases from J, the junction contained 14 bases not matched to a gene. Germline lookup yields CDR1 LGHNA and CDR2 YNFKEQ. The CDR3 DNA is TGTGCCAGCAGCCAAAGTCGGCTAGGGACAGGGGGGTCCTACTATGGCTACACCTTC. As protein: CASSQSRLGTGGSYYGYTF.

For the CDR3, the DNA is TGCAGTGCTAGAGATGGGGCTAGCGGGGGGAATGAGCAGTTCTTC. Translated, it gives CSARDGASGGNEQFF. J is TRBJ2-1 and V is TRBV20-1, with 11 bases matching TRBD2. Germline values: CDR1 DFQATT, CDR2 SNEGSKA (reference sequence). The CDR3 covers 15 residues. V was pared by 0 bases and J by 7 bases, with 5 bases of the junction left unmatched.

The gene calls are TRBV20-1 and TRBJ2-1; the match to TRBD2 covers 10 bases. The germline gives CDR1 DFQATT, CDR2 SNEGSKA (reference sequence). The CDR3 is 13 residues long. V lost 7 bases to trimming and J lost 8 bases; unmatched junction nucleotides: 8. The CDR3 coding sequence is TGCAGTGGCGAGCGGGGGGGCCGCGATGAGCAGTTCTTC. This translates into CSGERGGRDEQFF.

The chain joins TRBV9 to TRBJ2-5, with D possibly called TRBD1 or TRBD2 (5 bases each). The CDR3 is 14 amino acids. Germline V gives CDR1 SGDLS, CDR2 YYNGEE. Trimming stripped 4 bases from V and 4 bases from J, with 14 bases between. This chain's CDR3 is CASSWGLGPETQYF. CDR3 DNA sequence: TGTGCCAGCAGCTGGGGTTTGGGACCAGAGACCCAGTACTTC.

The V call is TRBV10-3, the J call TRBJ2-3, with 7 positions matching TRBD1. V shed 8 bases, J shed 4 bases, and the junction held 15 bases outside the gene matches. The germline V gene has CDR1 ENHRY and CDR2 SYGVKD. This CDR3 is 16 amino acids long. In DNA form, the CDR3 reads TGTGCCATCTCGAGCTCCCAGGGGGTTAGGGCAGATACGCAGTATTTT. This codes for CAISSSQGVRADTQYF.

This clonotype was counted ten times or more. The rearrangement links TRBV2 to TRBJ2-7; D is perhaps TRBD2 (6 bases). Germline V CDR1 and CDR2: SNHLY, FYNNEI. The CDR3 loop spans 11 amino acids. V lost 6 bases, J lost 6 bases, and 9 bases lay in between. The CDR3 region has the DNA TGTGCCAGCAGCCCGACTAGCGAGCAGTACTTC. Translation gives CASSPTSEQYF.

This clonotype was counted a few times. The J gene is TRBJ2-5, the V gene TRBV5-1, with D possibly matching TRBD1 (5 bases). Trimming shortened V by 0 bases and J by 5 bases, and 11 bases separated the two germline ends. Germline values: CDR1 SGHRS, CDR2 YFSETQ. This CDR3 is 14 amino acids long. CDR3 nucleotides: TGCGCCAGCAGCTTGGACAGGTCAAGGGAGACCCAGTACTTC. Its protein product is CASSLDRSRETQYF.

This sequence joins TRBV3-1 and TRBJ1-5; no clear D gene. Germline CDR1 reads LGHDT; CDR2 reads YNNKEL (reference sequence). V was pared by 0 bases and J by 2 bases, with 8 bases between. The CDR3 consists of 15 residues. CDR3 coding DNA: TGTGCCAGCAGCCAAGATTCCCGGGGCAATCAGCCCCAGCATTTT. It yields the protein CASSQDSRGNQPQHF.

V is TRBV28 and J is TRBJ1-2; D might be TRBD1 (5 bases). V lost 5 bases and J 2 bases, leaving 9 bases between the germline ends. This CDR3 contains 13 residues. Per the germline V gene, CDR1 is MDHEN and CDR2 is SYDVKM. The CDR3 DNA is TGTGCCAGCAGTGACAGCCTGAACTATGGCTACACCTTC. Amino acid sequence: CASSDSLNYGYTF.

In this sample, this clonotype turned up a few times. The gene calls are TRBV5-4 and TRBJ2-7; D may match TRBD1 or TRBD2 (5 bases each). V was shortened by 5 bases and J by 0 bases, with 12 bases between the two germline ends. The CDR3 is made up of 14 amino acids. Germline CDR1 and CDR2: SGHNT and YYREEE (reference sequence). The CDR3 nucleotides read TGTGCCAGCAGTCGACGGGGCAGCTCCTACGAGCAGTACTTC. Translation: CASSRRGSSYEQYF.

The CDR3 here is CASRRQGSSYNEQFF. The CDR3 region has the DNA TGTGCCAGCAGACGACAGGGGAGCTCCTACAATGAGCAGTTCTTC. The rearrangement uses TRBV7-2 and TRBJ2-1, with 8 nucleotides matching TRBD1. Losses at the gene ends were 6 bases for V and 0 bases for J; bases not matched to a gene: 4. This CDR3 comprises 15 residues. Germline V lookup: CDR1 SGHTA, CDR2 FQGNSA.

V and J are TRBV20-1 and TRBJ1-1; TRBD1 aligns across 10 bases. V trimming: 0 bases; J trimming: 8 bases; junction bases outside the gene matches: 6. Germline V gives CDR1 DFQATT, CDR2 SNEGSKA (reference sequence). There are 14 residues in the CDR3. As DNA, the CDR3 is TGCAGTGCTAGAGATACGGGACAGGGGTCGGAAGCTTTCTTT. Its protein product is CSARDTGQGSEAFF.

The CDR3 reads CASSPASGGQETQYF. The CDR3 DNA is TGTGCCAGCAGCCCAGCTAGCGGGGGGCAAGAGACCCAGTACTTC. The genes are TRBV3-1 and TRBJ2-5, with TRBD2 identical over 11 bases. Germline-derived CDR1 and CDR2 are LGHDT and YNNKEL (reference sequence). CDR3 size: 15 residues. The J segment lost 2 bases and the V segment lost 4 bases, leaving 3 bases of the junction unmatched.

The table lists this clonotype with a few counts. The chain employs TRBV9 and TRBJ1-2, with 8 bases aligning to TRBD1. V dropped 0 bases and J dropped 4; count of bases not matched to a gene: 2. Per germline, CDR1 SGDLS and CDR2 YYNGEE. The CDR3 runs to 14 residues. The CDR3 spells CASSVEGQAYGYTF. Here the CDR3 DNA reads TGTGCCAGCAGCGTAGAGGGACAGGCCTATGGCTACACCTTC.

The chain employs TRBV6-6 and TRBJ2-5; D is possibly TRBD2 (7 bases). The germline V gene has CDR1 MNHNY and CDR2 SVGAGI (reference sequence). Trimming cost V 2 bases and J 11 bases, with 24 bases left between them. The CDR3 is 16 residues long. CDR3 in DNA: TGTGCCAGCAGTTACGGAGGAGGGGGGCGGGACTACGGGCAGTACTTC. Its protein is CASSYGGGGRDYGQYF.

The rearrangement links TRBV6-2 or TRBV6-3 to TRBJ1-2; D remains ambiguous. Germline V gives CDR1 MNHEY, CDR2 SVGEGT. V was pared by 2 bases and J by 4 bases, with 8 bases between. The CDR3 consists of 13 residues. CDR3 in amino acids: CASSYGISYGYTF. DNA for the CDR3: TGTGCCAGCAGTTACGGTATCAGCTATGGCTACACCTTC.

V and J are TRBV25-1 and TRBJ2-4; D possibly uses TRBD1 or TRBD2 (5 bases each). V dropped 0 bases and J dropped 0 bases, with 6 bases sitting between them. CDR3 length: 15 residues. Germline lookup yields CDR1 MGHDK and CDR2 SYGVNS. The CDR3 loop reads CASSEYGGAKNIQYF. As DNA, the CDR3 is TGTGCCAGCAGTGAATATGGGGGAGCCAAAAACATTCAGTACTTC.

The table lists this clonotype with a count of one. The V gene is TRBV7-9, the J gene TRBJ2-1; 7 nucleotides agree with TRBD1. The CDR3 extends over 14 amino acids. Trimming at V came to 3 bases and at J to 7 bases, leaving 6 bases not matched to a gene. The germline gives CDR1 SEHNR, CDR2 FQNEAQ (reference sequence). CDR3 nucleotide sequence: TGTGCCAGCAGCTTGCAGGGGGTGTCGAATGAGCAGTTCTTC. Protein: CASSLQGVSNEQFF.

This clonotype was detected a few times. The rearrangement joins TRBV5-1 to TRBJ2-5; D possibly corresponds to TRBD1 (6 bases). The germline V gene has CDR1 SGHRS and CDR2 YFSETQ. The V end lost 2 bases, the J end lost 4 bases, and 18 bases lay between the germline ends. The CDR3 sequence is 16 residues long. CDR3 bases: TGCGCCAGCAGCTTCAAAGGGGGATGGGAGTTAGAGACCCAGTACTTC. Its translation is CASSFKGGWELETQYF. Based on the CDR3 plus reference TRBV5-1 and TRBJ2-5, the full variable domain is KAGVTQTPRYLIKTRGQQVTLSCSPISGHRSVSWYQQTPGQGLQFLFEYFSETQRNKGNFPGRFSGRQFSNSRSEMNVSTLELGDSALYLCASSFKGGWELETQYFGPGTRLLVL.